This TCR beta chain comes out of a study of blood T cells in healthy people across ages. Primed by a sample-barcoded 5' primer and a J-beta primer mix, a second PCR proceeded for 7 to 11 cycles. TCRdb independently ran MiXCR on the 5' RACE reads; one entry per CDR3 protein. The sample records about 640,000 distinct CDR3 sequences, around 54% being singletons. With V trimmed by 5 bases and J by 5 bases, 15 bases remained unmatched. Germline V gene lookup returns CDR1 SEHNR and CDR2 FQNEAQ (reference sequence). The CDR3 is 17 residues long. The chain employs TRBV7-9 and TRBJ2-1; 7 bases agree with TRBD2. The sample comprised blood. This clonotype was sampled from a man in his fifties or sixties in good health. CDR3 bases: TGTGCCAGCAGCCGACGCGGGAGTAGCGACCAAAACAATGAGCAGTTCTTC. Its protein product is CASSRRGSSDQNNEQFF.